This TCR beta chain is from a study of T-cell memory formation after mild COVID-19. The wider study: TCR clusters mostly belonged to single donors.

This clonotype has only a few counts. Its antigen is not known. TCRdb redid the calling of the 5' RACE reads with MiXCR, one entry per CDR3 protein. The repertoire has 110,000 to 150,000 distinct CDR3 sequences, 14% of them found once; the top ten carry roughly 28%. General study findings and limits: The finding that pre-infection memory included some responding clones suggested that cross-reactive memory joined. Mainly in CM and EM were contracting CD4+ clones; CD8+ were in EMRA. Clones that got smaller from day 15 to 85 had even CD4/CD8, while clones growing later tipped toward CD4+.

The clonotype was recovered from an adult woman who had mild COVID-19 (a few samples of this study predate the infection). Cell type and time point are not known. The sample was PBMCs or a T cell subset sorted from them (not recorded which).

DNA for the CDR3: TGTGCCAGCAGCTCTGAGCGGGAGCTTACAGGCGAGCAGTACTTC. Translating it yields CASSSERELTGEQYF. The chain couples TRBV7-9 to TRBJ2-7; 8 bases match TRBD2. V gave up 4 bases and J gave up 6 bases; unmatched junction bases: 11. The CDR3 has 15 amino acids. Germline V CDR1 and CDR2: SEHNR, FQNEAQ (reference sequence). The full variable domain, in which reference TRBV7-9 and TRBJ2-7 provide the parts outside the CDR3, is DTGVSQNPRHKITKRGQNVTFRCDPISEHNRLYWYRQTLGQGPEFLTYFQNEAQLEKSRLLSDRFSAERPKGSFSTLEIQRTEQGDSAMYLCASSSERELTGEQYFGPGTRLTVT.